The 7 T cell receptor beta chains in this list originate from one sample, sequenced in a study of cytomegalovirus exposure and HLA in healthy donors. The PCR contained 60 Vbeta and 13 Jbeta primers. Assay used: immunoSEQ multiplex PCR; TCRdb lists only in-frame clones, some missing. The profile shows some 180,000 clones, about 80% of them singletons. The sequencing input was PBMCs. The receptors stem from a man aged 35 to 55 in good health and CMV-seronegative.

This chain links TRBV18 with TRBJ2-7, with 8 bases matching TRBD2. The CDR3 totals 15 residues. CDR1 and CDR2 (germline): KGHSH, LQKENI. With 3 bases clipped from V and 3 bases from J, the junction kept 7 bases outside the gene matches. The CDR3 region has the DNA TGTGCCAGCTCACCGGGAGCGGGGGCCCGCTACGAGCAGTACTTC. The encoded protein is CASSPGAGARYEQYF.

This chain uses TRBV5-6 with TRBJ2-3; 11 bases are shared with TRBD2. Germline V gene lookup returns CDR1 SGHDT and CDR2 YYEEEE. Trimming cost V 5 bases and J 3 bases; bases outside gene matches: 5. The CDR3 loop spans 15 amino acids. In DNA, the CDR3 is TGTGCCAGCAGTTATAGCGGGAGGGCTACAGATACGCAGTATTTT. It specifies CASSYSGRATDTQYF.

The gene calls are TRBV9 and TRBJ1-2; a possible D gene is TRBD1 (6 bases). V was clipped by 7 bases and J by 3 bases, with 7 bases between them. The CDR3 consists of 11 residues. CDR1 SGDLS and CDR2 YYNGEE come from the germline V gene. The CDR3 region has the DNA TGTGCCAGCGGACAGCACTATGGCTACACCTTC. This encodes CASGQHYGYTF.

This clone showed up just a few times. The V and J genes are TRBV9 and TRBJ2-1, with TRBD2 identical over 7 bases. This CDR3 is 12 amino acids long. J gave up 12 bases and V 4 bases, and 7 bases lay outside the gene matches. The germline CDR1 and CDR2 sequences are SGDLS and YYNGEE. The CDR3 here is CASSSSAGTQFF. The CDR3 DNA reads TGTGCCAGCAGCTCATCAGCGGGGACGCAGTTCTTC.

V gene TRBV7-8 combines with J gene TRBJ2-2; tentative D call: TRBD1 (5 bases). Trimming removed 2 bases at V and 2 bases at J, with 12 bases between. The V gene's germline CDR1 is SGHVS and CDR2 FQNEAQ. The CDR3 sequence is 16 residues long. The CDR3 nucleotides read TGTGCCAGCAGCTTATTAGGGGAATCAAACACCGGGGAGCTGTTTTTT. Its translation: CASSLLGESNTGELFF.

The chain carries TRBV7-9 and TRBJ1-1; no clear D gene. CDR3 length: 12 residues. V shed 2 bases and J shed 10 bases, with 11 bases lying between them. The germline V gene has CDR1 SEHNR and CDR2 FQNEAQ (reference sequence). Here the CDR3 reads CASSLSSEGAFF. The CDR3 DNA sequence: TGTGCCAGCAGCTTATCGTCAGAGGGAGCTTTCTTT. Supplemented by reference TRBV7-9 and TRBJ1-1, the full variable domain reads DTGVSQNPRHKITKRGQNVTFRCDPISEHNRLYWYRQTLGQGPEFLTYFQNEAQLEKSRLLSDRFSAERPKGSFSTLEIQRTEQGDSAMYLCASSLSSEGAFFGQGTRLTVV.

The V call is TRBV6-5, the J call TRBJ1-1; 8 bases match TRBD1. The CDR3 spans 15 residues. V trimming: 2 bases; J trimming: 4 bases; junction bases outside the gene matches: 6. Germline CDR1 reads MNHEY; CDR2 reads SVGAGI. The DNA for the CDR3 is TGTGCCAGCAGTTACCAAGGACAGGGCCTCACTGAAGCTTTCTTT. Translating it yields CASSYQGQGLTEAFF.